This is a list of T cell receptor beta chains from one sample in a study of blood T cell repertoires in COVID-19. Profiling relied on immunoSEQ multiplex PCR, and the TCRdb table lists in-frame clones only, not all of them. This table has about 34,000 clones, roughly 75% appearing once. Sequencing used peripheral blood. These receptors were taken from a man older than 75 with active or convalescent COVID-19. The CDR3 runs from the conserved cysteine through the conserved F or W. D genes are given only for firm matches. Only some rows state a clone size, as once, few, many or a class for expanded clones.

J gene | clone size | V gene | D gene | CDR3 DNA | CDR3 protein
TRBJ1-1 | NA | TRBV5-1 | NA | TGCGCCAGCAGCACAGGGAACCAGGGGACTGAAGCTTTCTTT | CASSTGNQGTEAFF
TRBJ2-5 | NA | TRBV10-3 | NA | TGTGCCATCAGTGAGTCTCAGGAGACCCAGTACTTC | CAISESQETQYF
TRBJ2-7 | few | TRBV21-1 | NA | TGTGCCAAAAAGGGACAGGGAGGGTACGAGCAGTACTTC | CAKKGQGGYEQYF
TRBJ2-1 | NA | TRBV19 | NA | TGTGCCAGTACCCCACAAGGGGGAGGGCCTGGTGAGCAGTTCTTC | CASTPQGGGPGEQFF
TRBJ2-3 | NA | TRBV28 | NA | TGTGCCAGCAGTTCATCAGGGTTGGATACGCAGTATTTT | CASSSSGLDTQYF
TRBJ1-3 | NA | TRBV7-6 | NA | TGTGCCAGCAGTTGGACAGACTACTCTGGAAACACCATATATTTT | CASSWTDYSGNTIYF
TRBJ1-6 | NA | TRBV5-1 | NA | TGCGCCAGCAGTCCAGGGAACCAAAGGAATTCACCCCTCCACTTT | CASSPGNQRNSPLHF
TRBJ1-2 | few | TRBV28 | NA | TGTGCCACCGCGAACTATGGCTACACCTTC | CATANYGYTF
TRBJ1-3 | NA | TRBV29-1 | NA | TGCAGCGTTGTCGTCAGGTCTTCCCGTAACTCTGGAAACACCATATATTTT | CSVVVRSSRNSGNTIYF
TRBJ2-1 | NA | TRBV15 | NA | TGTGCCACCAGCAGAGACGGGGGCTCCTACAATGAGCAGTTCTTC | CATSRDGGSYNEQFF
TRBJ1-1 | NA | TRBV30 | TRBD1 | TGTGCCTGGTTGCCTTGGACAGGGGGGACTGAAGCTTTCTTT | CAWLPWTGGTEAFF
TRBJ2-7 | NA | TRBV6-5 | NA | TGTGCCAGCAGTCCCGGGGGCGAGCAGTACTTC | CASSPGGEQYF
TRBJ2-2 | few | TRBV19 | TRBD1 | TGTGCCAGTAGTATAGGACAGGGGGCTGACGGGGAGCTGTTTTTT | CASSIGQGADGELFF
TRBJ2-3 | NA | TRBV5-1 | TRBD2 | TGCGCCAGCAGAGCGGGGACTGGCACAGATACGCAGTATTTT | CASRAGTGTDTQYF
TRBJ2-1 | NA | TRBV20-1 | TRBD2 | TGCAGTGCTAGTCCTCATAGCGGGATGGTGGAGAATGAGCAGTTCTTC | CSASPHSGMVENEQFF
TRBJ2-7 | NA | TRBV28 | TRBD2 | TGTGCCAGCAGTTTCAGGCTAGCGGGGAGCTACGAGCAGTACTTC | CASSFRLAGSYEQYF
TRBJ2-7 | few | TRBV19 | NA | TGTGCCAGTAGTTCAAGAGTCTCCTACGAGCAGTACTTC | CASSSRVSYEQYF
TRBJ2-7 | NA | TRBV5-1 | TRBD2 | TGCGCCAGCAGCCCCGGTCTAGCGGCCCCTCGGGAGCAGTACTTC | CASSPGLAAPREQYF
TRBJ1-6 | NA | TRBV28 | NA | TGTGCCAGCAGTTCACAGATAAATAATTCACCCCTCCACTTT | CASSSQINNSPLHF
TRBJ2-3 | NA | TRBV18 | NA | TGTGCCAGCTCACCTCTGCAGGGAACAGATACGCAGTATTTT | CASSPLQGTDTQYF
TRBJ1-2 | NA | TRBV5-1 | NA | TGCGCCAGCAGTACGGGACTGTCCTATGGCTACACCTTC | CASSTGLSYGYTF
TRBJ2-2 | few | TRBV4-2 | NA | TGTGCCAGCAGCCAAGAAGTCGCGGCTGCGGACACCGGGGAGCTGTTTTTT | CASSQEVAAADTGELFF